A selection of T cell receptor beta chains follows, all from one sample in a study of blood T cell repertoires in COVID-19. Using immunoSEQ multiplex PCR, the repertoire was profiled, and TCRdb retains in-frame clones only, with some absent. The sample consists of 75,000 to 95,000 clones, 55% to 80% of them appearing once. Sequences were obtained from peripheral blood. The receptors derive from an older woman in a cohort sampled during active or convalescent COVID-19. CDR3s include the opening cysteine and the closing phenylalanine or tryptophan. The order of the fields is D gene, clone size, J gene, V gene, CDR3 protein, CDR3 DNA. D genes are given only for firm matches. Rows may omit the clone size; those that give it use once, few, many or a size class.

d_gene: NA; abundance: NA; j_gene: TRBJ1-1; v_gene: TRBV3-1/TRBV3-2; CDR3aa: CASSHRVGVGTEAFF; CDR3nt: TGTGCCAGCAGCCACAGGGTGGGCGTGGGCACTGAAGCTTTCTTT
d_gene: TRBD2; abundance: NA; j_gene: TRBJ2-5; v_gene: TRBV3-1/TRBV3-2; CDR3aa: CASSLQRGGVETQYF; CDR3nt: TGTGCCAGCAGCCTTCAACGGGGGGGCGTAGAGACCCAGTACTTC
d_gene: NA; abundance: NA; j_gene: TRBJ2-4; v_gene: TRBV10-1; CDR3aa: CASRWWQNIQYF; CDR3nt: TGCGCCAGCAGATGGTGGCAGAACATTCAGTACTTC
d_gene: TRBD2; abundance: NA; j_gene: TRBJ2-5; v_gene: TRBV11-2; CDR3aa: CASSLLAGGKETQYF; CDR3nt: TGTGCCAGCAGCTTATTAGCGGGGGGGAAAGAGACCCAGTACTTC
d_gene: TRBD2; abundance: NA; j_gene: TRBJ2-3; v_gene: TRBV7-2; CDR3aa: CASSLVRGVTDTQYF; CDR3nt: TGTGCCAGCAGCTTAGTTCGGGGGGTCACAGATACGCAGTATTTT
d_gene: NA; abundance: NA; j_gene: TRBJ1-1; v_gene: TRBV19; CDR3aa: CASSIARTADSMNTEAFF; CDR3nt: TGTGCCAGTAGTATAGCCCGTACGGCAGACAGTATGAACACTGAAGCTTTCTTT
d_gene: TRBD2; abundance: NA; j_gene: TRBJ2-7; v_gene: TRBV2; CDR3aa: CASSESGGLYEQYF; CDR3nt: TGTGCCAGCAGTGAGAGCGGGGGTCTTTACGAGCAGTACTTC
d_gene: TRBD1; abundance: NA; j_gene: TRBJ2-7; v_gene: TRBV29-1; CDR3aa: CSAAQGKSHEQYF; CDR3nt: TGCAGCGCAGCACAGGGGAAGTCACACGAGCAGTACTTC
d_gene: NA; abundance: NA; j_gene: TRBJ1-6; v_gene: TRBV27; CDR3aa: CASSLSYITGSFPYNSPLHF; CDR3nt: TGTGCCAGCAGTTTATCGTATATTACAGGGAGTTTTCCCTATAATTCACCCCTCCACTTT
d_gene: NA; abundance: NA; j_gene: TRBJ2-5; v_gene: TRBV5-1; CDR3aa: CASSLVNEETQYF; CDR3nt: TGCGCCAGCAGCTTGGTAAATGAGGAGACCCAGTACTTC
d_gene: NA; abundance: NA; j_gene: TRBJ1-5; v_gene: TRBV4-2; CDR3aa: CASSQVGGPQPQHF; CDR3nt: TGTGCCAGCAGCCAAGTAGGGGGTCCTCAGCCCCAGCATTTT
d_gene: TRBD2; abundance: NA; j_gene: TRBJ2-3; v_gene: TRBV4-3; CDR3aa: CASSQDMAGGGDTQYF; CDR3nt: TGCGCCAGCAGCCAAGATATGGCGGGGGGCGGGGATACGCAGTATTTT
d_gene: TRBD2; abundance: few; j_gene: TRBJ2-1; v_gene: TRBV25-1; CDR3aa: CASSVGRGETIYNEQFF; CDR3nt: TGTGCCAGCAGTGTGGGGCGGGGGGAGACGATTTACAATGAGCAGTTCTTC
d_gene: TRBD2; abundance: NA; j_gene: TRBJ2-1; v_gene: TRBV9; CDR3aa: CASNPAGGGTLYNEQFF; CDR3nt: TGTGCCAGCAACCCAGCGGGCGGGGGGACGCTCTACAATGAGCAGTTCTTC
d_gene: TRBD1; abundance: NA; j_gene: TRBJ1-6; v_gene: TRBV5-6; CDR3aa: CASSPRTGGDSPLHF; CDR3nt: TGTGCCAGCAGCCCCAGGACAGGGGGTGATTCACCCCTCCACTTT
d_gene: NA; abundance: NA; j_gene: TRBJ1-5; v_gene: TRBV5-6; CDR3aa: CASSPQFTGSDQPQHF; CDR3nt: TGTGCCAGCAGCCCGCAATTCACAGGGAGTGATCAGCCCCAGCATTTT
d_gene: NA; abundance: NA; j_gene: TRBJ1-4; v_gene: TRBV6-1; CDR3aa: CASSLFATNEKLFF; CDR3nt: TGTGCCAGCAGCCTCTTTGCAACTAATGAAAAACTGTTTTTT
d_gene: TRBD1; abundance: NA; j_gene: TRBJ1-2; v_gene: TRBV7-8; CDR3aa: CASSQDRGGYGYTF; CDR3nt: TGTGCCAGCAGCCAAGACAGGGGAGGCTATGGCTACACCTTC
d_gene: TRBD1; abundance: once; j_gene: TRBJ1-1; v_gene: TRBV18; CDR3aa: CASSLRTGRAGTEAFF; CDR3nt: TGTGCCAGCTCACTGCGGACAGGCCGGGCAGGAACTGAAGCTTTCTTT
d_gene: NA; abundance: NA; j_gene: TRBJ1-1; v_gene: TRBV7-2; CDR3aa: CASSLVTVARNTEAFF; CDR3nt: TGTGCCAGCAGCTTAGTAACGGTTGCCCGGAACACTGAAGCTTTCTTT
d_gene: NA; abundance: NA; j_gene: TRBJ2-7; v_gene: TRBV14; CDR3aa: CASSQERGQPYEQYF; CDR3nt: TGTGCCAGCAGCCAAGAAAGGGGACAACCCTACGAGCAGTACTTC
d_gene: NA; abundance: NA; j_gene: TRBJ1-6; v_gene: TRBV30; CDR3aa: CAWSASQYNSPLHF; CDR3nt: TGTGCCTGGAGTGCTTCCCAGTATAATTCACCCCTCCACTTT
d_gene: NA; abundance: NA; j_gene: TRBJ2-3; v_gene: TRBV5-6; CDR3aa: CASSAPGTTNTDTQYF; CDR3nt: TGTGCCAGCAGCGCTCCTGGGACAACGAACACAGATACGCAGTATTTT
d_gene: TRBD1; abundance: few; j_gene: TRBJ1-1; v_gene: TRBV7-3; CDR3aa: CASSSQGSTEAFF; CDR3nt: TGTGCCAGCAGCTCACAGGGGAGCACTGAAGCTTTCTTT
d_gene: NA; abundance: NA; j_gene: TRBJ1-5; v_gene: TRBV28; CDR3aa: CASSLLRRASGNSNQPQHF; CDR3nt: TGTGCCAGCAGTTTACTAAGGCGGGCCTCTGGGAATAGCAATCAGCCCCAGCATTTT
d_gene: TRBD1; abundance: NA; j_gene: TRBJ2-2; v_gene: TRBV2; CDR3aa: CASSEALGRGHAGELFF; CDR3nt: TGTGCCAGCAGTGAAGCGCTTGGCAGGGGGCATGCCGGGGAGCTGTTTTTT
d_gene: TRBD1; abundance: once; j_gene: TRBJ2-2; v_gene: TRBV7-2; CDR3aa: CASSVNRGMTGELFF; CDR3nt: TGTGCCAGCAGCGTAAACAGGGGAATGACCGGGGAGCTGTTTTTT
d_gene: NA; abundance: NA; j_gene: TRBJ1-1; v_gene: TRBV19; CDR3aa: CASSTSRGGTEAFF; CDR3nt: TGTGCCAGTAGTACGTCGCGGGGTGGCACTGAAGCTTTCTTT
d_gene: TRBD1; abundance: NA; j_gene: TRBJ1-2; v_gene: TRBV6-5; CDR3aa: CASTLWTGGGYGYTF; CDR3nt: TGTGCCAGCACCCTTTGGACAGGGGGAGGGTATGGCTACACCTTC
d_gene: TRBD2; abundance: NA; j_gene: TRBJ2-7; v_gene: TRBV7-9; CDR3aa: CASSFLAGGAEQYF; CDR3nt: TGTGCCAGCAGCTTTCTAGCGGGGGGGGCCGAGCAGTACTTC
d_gene: TRBD1; abundance: NA; j_gene: TRBJ2-7; v_gene: TRBV6-5; CDR3aa: CASSYTNRGAYEQYF; CDR3nt: TGTGCCAGCAGTTACACTAACAGGGGAGCCTACGAGCAGTACTTC
d_gene: NA; abundance: NA; j_gene: TRBJ2-5; v_gene: TRBV9; CDR3aa: CASSVGGQGGETQYF; CDR3nt: TGTGCCAGCAGCGTAGGCGGTCAGGGGGGAGAGACCCAGTACTTC
d_gene: NA; abundance: once; j_gene: TRBJ1-1; v_gene: TRBV25-1; CDR3aa: CASRDSLPSNTEAFF; CDR3nt: TGTGCCAGTCGCGATAGTTTGCCGTCGAACACTGAAGCTTTCTTT
d_gene: NA; abundance: NA; j_gene: TRBJ2-7; v_gene: TRBV4-1; CDR3aa: CASSQDTLGQTYEQYF; CDR3nt: TGCGCCAGCAGCCAAGATACCCTTGGACAGACCTACGAGCAGTACTTC
d_gene: NA; abundance: NA; j_gene: TRBJ1-2; v_gene: TRBV5-6; CDR3aa: CASSLGGFTNYGYTF; CDR3nt: TGTGCCAGCAGCTTGGGGGGCTTTACTAACTATGGCTACACCTTC
d_gene: NA; abundance: few; j_gene: TRBJ1-3; v_gene: TRBV7-9; CDR3aa: CASTTPGKAGNTIYF; CDR3nt: TGTGCCAGCACCACCCCAGGGAAGGCTGGAAACACCATATATTTT
d_gene: NA; abundance: NA; j_gene: TRBJ1-5; v_gene: TRBV7-2; CDR3aa: CASSLGGTHQPQHF; CDR3nt: TGTGCCAGCAGCTTAGGCGGCACCCATCAGCCCCAGCATTTT
d_gene: TRBD1; abundance: NA; j_gene: TRBJ1-6; v_gene: TRBV5-6; CDR3aa: CASSLYRGPNSPLHF; CDR3nt: TGTGCCAGCAGCTTATATAGGGGGCCAAATTCACCCCTCCACTTT
d_gene: NA; abundance: NA; j_gene: TRBJ2-7; v_gene: TRBV4-2; CDR3aa: CASSQGPGGEQYF; CDR3nt: TGTGCCAGCAGCCAAGGGCCAGGGGGGGAGCAGTACTTC
d_gene: TRBD1; abundance: NA; j_gene: TRBJ1-1; v_gene: TRBV3-1/TRBV3-2; CDR3aa: CASSQIRGYPQTFF; CDR3nt: TGTGCCAGCAGCCAGATCAGGGGGTATCCCCAGACTTTCTTT
d_gene: TRBD1; abundance: NA; j_gene: TRBJ1-4; v_gene: TRBV5-8; CDR3aa: CASSDDRVNRGNEKLFF; CDR3nt: TGTGCCAGCAGTGACGACAGGGTCAACAGGGGTAATGAAAAACTGTTTTTT
d_gene: NA; abundance: few; j_gene: TRBJ2-2; v_gene: TRBV7-9; CDR3aa: CASTFSGPGWEAGELFF; CDR3nt: TGTGCCAGCACCTTTTCCGGGCCAGGGTGGGAGGCCGGGGAGCTGTTTTTT
d_gene: NA; abundance: once; j_gene: TRBJ1-3; v_gene: TRBV6-5; CDR3aa: CASRTGNAGNTIYF; CDR3nt: TGTGCCAGCAGAACAGGAAACGCTGGAAACACCATATATTTT
d_gene: TRBD1; abundance: NA; j_gene: TRBJ1-5; v_gene: TRBV7-9; CDR3aa: CASSPLARGHNQPQHF; CDR3nt: TGTGCCAGCAGCCCCCTGGCGAGGGGGCACAATCAGCCCCAGCATTTT
d_gene: NA; abundance: few; j_gene: TRBJ2-3; v_gene: TRBV2; CDR3aa: CASSGQNTQYF; CDR3nt: TGTGCCAGCAGCGGACAAAATACGCAGTATTTT
d_gene: TRBD1; abundance: NA; j_gene: TRBJ2-1; v_gene: TRBV6-6; CDR3aa: CASRSGQGRVNEQFF; CDR3nt: TGTGCCAGCAGGTCGGGACAGGGAAGAGTTAATGAGCAGTTCTTC
d_gene: NA; abundance: NA; j_gene: TRBJ2-5; v_gene: TRBV11-2; CDR3aa: CASSLDGGEGEETQYF; CDR3nt: TGTGCCAGCAGCTTAGATGGCGGGGAAGGCGAAGAGACCCAGTACTTC
d_gene: TRBD2; abundance: NA; j_gene: TRBJ2-1; v_gene: TRBV15; CDR3aa: CATSRTGTKSYNEQFF; CDR3nt: TGTGCCACCAGCAGAACCGGGACTAAAAGCTACAATGAGCAGTTCTTC
d_gene: NA; abundance: NA; j_gene: TRBJ1-1; v_gene: TRBV27; CDR3aa: CASSFVGALDTEAFF; CDR3nt: TGTGCCAGCAGTTTTGTGGGGGCGCTGGACACTGAAGCTTTCTTT
d_gene: NA; abundance: NA; j_gene: TRBJ2-1; v_gene: TRBV2; CDR3aa: CASSPLPHLPSSYNEQFF; CDR3nt: TGTGCCAGCAGTCCCCTCCCTCATCTACCGAGCTCCTACAATGAGCAGTTCTTC
d_gene: NA; abundance: few; j_gene: TRBJ1-5; v_gene: TRBV6-1; CDR3aa: CASSEVDRSNQPQHF; CDR3nt: TGTGCCAGCAGTGAGGTTGACAGGAGCAATCAGCCCCAGCATTTT
d_gene: TRBD1; abundance: few; j_gene: TRBJ1-1; v_gene: TRBV7-6; CDR3aa: CASSLGRVGGKNTEAFF; CDR3nt: TGTGCCAGCAGCTTAGGTAGGGTAGGGGGCAAGAACACTGAAGCTTTCTTT